This T cell receptor (beta chain) came from a study of T cells in Graves' hyperthyroidism and ophthalmopathy. Diagnoses were made from clinical symptoms, serum measures (thyroxine and TRAb), thyroid ultrasound and orbital computed tomography. Overall study results and limits: Most clonotypes expanded in the thyroid (above 0.001) were also present in blood.

In regard to this clonotype: Antigen unknown.

Germline V CDR1 and CDR2: SGHTA, FQGTGA. V lost 7 bases and J 0 bases, leaving 10 bases between the germline ends. The CDR3 has 13 residues. Amplified regions were TCR beta CDR3 sequences from RNA transcripts. HTBI primers were employed in a first-round RT-PCR of the TCR CDR3. TCRdb re-called the multiplex PCR reads with MiXCR, one entry per CDR3 protein. This table holds 350,000 to 400,000 distinct CDR3 sequences, about 14% found once. This receptor was identified in a woman in her fifties or sixties with Graves' hyperthyroidism. Sequenced sample: blood. The V call is TRBV7-3, the J call TRBJ2-7; unclear D gene. The DNA of the CDR3 is TGTGCCAGCACCGGACGGACCTCCTACGAGCAGTACTTC. It is translated as CASTGRTSYEQYF.